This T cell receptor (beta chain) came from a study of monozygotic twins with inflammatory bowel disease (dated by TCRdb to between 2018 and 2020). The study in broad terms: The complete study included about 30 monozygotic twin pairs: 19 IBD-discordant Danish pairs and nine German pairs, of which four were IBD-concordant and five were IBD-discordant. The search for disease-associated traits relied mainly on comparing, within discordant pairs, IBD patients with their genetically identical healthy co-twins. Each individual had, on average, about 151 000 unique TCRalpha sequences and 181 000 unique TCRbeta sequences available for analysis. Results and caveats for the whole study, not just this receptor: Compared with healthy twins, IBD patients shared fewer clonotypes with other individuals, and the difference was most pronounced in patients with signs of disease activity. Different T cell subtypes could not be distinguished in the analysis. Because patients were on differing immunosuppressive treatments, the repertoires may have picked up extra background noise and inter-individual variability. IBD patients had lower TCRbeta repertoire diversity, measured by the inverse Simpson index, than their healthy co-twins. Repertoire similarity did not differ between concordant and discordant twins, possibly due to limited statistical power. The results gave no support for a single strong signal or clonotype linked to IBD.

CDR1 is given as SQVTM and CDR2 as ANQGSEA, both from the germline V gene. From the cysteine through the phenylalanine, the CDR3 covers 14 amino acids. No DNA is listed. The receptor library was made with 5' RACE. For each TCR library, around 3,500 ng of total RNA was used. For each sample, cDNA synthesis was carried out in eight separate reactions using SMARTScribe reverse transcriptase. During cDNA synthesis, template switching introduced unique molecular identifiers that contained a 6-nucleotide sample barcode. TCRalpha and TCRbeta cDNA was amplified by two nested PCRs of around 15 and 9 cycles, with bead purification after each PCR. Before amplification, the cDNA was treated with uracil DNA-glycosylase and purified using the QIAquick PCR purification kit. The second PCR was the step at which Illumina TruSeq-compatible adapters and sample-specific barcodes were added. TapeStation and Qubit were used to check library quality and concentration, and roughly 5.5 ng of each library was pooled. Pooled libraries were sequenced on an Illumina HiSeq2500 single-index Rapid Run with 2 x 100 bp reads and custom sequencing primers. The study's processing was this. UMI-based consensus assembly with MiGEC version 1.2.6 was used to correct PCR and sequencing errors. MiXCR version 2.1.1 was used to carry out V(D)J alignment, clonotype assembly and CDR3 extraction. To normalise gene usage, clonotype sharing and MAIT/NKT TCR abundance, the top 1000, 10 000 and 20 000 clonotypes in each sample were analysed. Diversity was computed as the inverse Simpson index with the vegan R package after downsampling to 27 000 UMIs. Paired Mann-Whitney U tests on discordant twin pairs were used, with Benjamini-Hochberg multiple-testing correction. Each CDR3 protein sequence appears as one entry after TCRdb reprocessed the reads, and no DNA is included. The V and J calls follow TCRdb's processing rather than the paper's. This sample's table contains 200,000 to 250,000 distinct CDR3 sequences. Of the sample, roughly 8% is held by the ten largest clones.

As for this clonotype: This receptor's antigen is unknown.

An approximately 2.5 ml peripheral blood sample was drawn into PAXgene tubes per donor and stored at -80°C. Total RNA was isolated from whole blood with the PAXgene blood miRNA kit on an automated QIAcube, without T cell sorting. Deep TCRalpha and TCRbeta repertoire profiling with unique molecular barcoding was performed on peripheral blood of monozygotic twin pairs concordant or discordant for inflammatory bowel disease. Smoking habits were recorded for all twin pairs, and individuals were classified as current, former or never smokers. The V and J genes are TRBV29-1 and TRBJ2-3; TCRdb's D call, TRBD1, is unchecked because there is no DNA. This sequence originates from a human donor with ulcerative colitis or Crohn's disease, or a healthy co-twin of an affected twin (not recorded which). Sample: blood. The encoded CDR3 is CSGRPGTGTDTQYF.